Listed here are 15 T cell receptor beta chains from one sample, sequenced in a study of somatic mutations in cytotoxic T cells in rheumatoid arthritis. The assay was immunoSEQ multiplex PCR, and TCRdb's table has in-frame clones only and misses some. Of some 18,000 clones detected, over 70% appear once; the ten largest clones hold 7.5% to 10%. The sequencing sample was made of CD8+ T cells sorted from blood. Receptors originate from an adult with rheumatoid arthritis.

In nucleotides, the CDR3 is TGTGCCAGCAGCTTAACCAGGGGCACTGAAGCTTTCTTT. It specifies CASSLTRGTEAFF. The chain recombines TRBV7-3 with TRBJ1-1; D perhaps matches TRBD1 (6 bases). This CDR3 contains 13 residues. The V gene's germline CDR1 is SGHTA and CDR2 FQGTGA. The ends were cut back, 0 bases at V and 4 bases at J, with 6 bases in the middle.

The CDR3 loop reads CASSFGHPRSNQPQHF. CDR3 nucleotides: TGTGCCAGCAGCTTCGGACACCCGAGAAGCAATCAGCCCCAGCATTTT. V gene TRBV7-2 combines with J gene TRBJ1-5; TRBD1 might be the D (5 bases). Germline lookup yields CDR1 SGHTA and CDR2 FQGNSA. There are 16 residues in the CDR3. Trimming removed 3 bases at V and 1 base at J, with 13 bases between.

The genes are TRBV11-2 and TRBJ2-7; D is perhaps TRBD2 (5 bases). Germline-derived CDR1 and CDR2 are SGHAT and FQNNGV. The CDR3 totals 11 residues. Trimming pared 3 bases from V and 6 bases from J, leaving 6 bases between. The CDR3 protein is CASSLEVEQYF. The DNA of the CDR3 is TGTGCCAGCAGCTTGGAGGTCGAGCAGTACTTC.

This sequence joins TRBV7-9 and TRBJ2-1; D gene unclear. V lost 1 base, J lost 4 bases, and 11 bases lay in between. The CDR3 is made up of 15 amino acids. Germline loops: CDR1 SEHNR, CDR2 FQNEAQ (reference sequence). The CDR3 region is CASSLGEGRYNEQFF. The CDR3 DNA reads TGTGCCAGCAGCTTAGGGGAAGGACGGTACAATGAGCAGTTCTTC.

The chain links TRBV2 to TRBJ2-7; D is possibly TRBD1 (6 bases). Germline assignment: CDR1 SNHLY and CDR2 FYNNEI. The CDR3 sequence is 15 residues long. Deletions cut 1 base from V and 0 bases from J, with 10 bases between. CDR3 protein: CASSEGTGSSYEQYF. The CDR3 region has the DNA TGTGCCAGCAGTGAAGGCACAGGGTCCTCCTACGAGCAGTACTTC.

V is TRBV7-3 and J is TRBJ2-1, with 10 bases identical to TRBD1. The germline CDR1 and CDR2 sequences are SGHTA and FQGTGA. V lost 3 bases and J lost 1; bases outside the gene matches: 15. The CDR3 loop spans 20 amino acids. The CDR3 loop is CASSFHSGTGVSRSYNEQFF. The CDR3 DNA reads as TGTGCCAGCAGCTTCCACTCCGGGACAGGGGTATCCCGATCCTACAATGAGCAGTTCTTC.

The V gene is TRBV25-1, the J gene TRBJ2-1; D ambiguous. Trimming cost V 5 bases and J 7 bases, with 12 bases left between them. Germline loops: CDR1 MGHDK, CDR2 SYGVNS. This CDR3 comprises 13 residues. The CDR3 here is CASSPYYENEQFF. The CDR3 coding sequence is TGTGCCAGCAGTCCCTACTATGAAAATGAGCAGTTCTTC.

DNA for the CDR3: TGTGCCAGCAGCGCTAGTGATTTTGTGACCACTGAAGCTTTCTTT. Its protein is CASSASDFVTTEAFF. This chain joins TRBV9 and TRBJ1-1; no reliable D call. Trimming removed 3 bases at V and 4 bases at J, with 16 bases between. Germline assignment: CDR1 SGDLS and CDR2 YYNGEE. CDR3 length: 15 amino acids.

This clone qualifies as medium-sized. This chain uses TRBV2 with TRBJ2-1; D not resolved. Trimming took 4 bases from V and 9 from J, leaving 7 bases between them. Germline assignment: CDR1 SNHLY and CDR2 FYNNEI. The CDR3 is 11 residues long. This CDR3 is CASSVDGEQFF. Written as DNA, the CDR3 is TGTGCCAGCAGTGTAGACGGTGAGCAGTTCTTC.

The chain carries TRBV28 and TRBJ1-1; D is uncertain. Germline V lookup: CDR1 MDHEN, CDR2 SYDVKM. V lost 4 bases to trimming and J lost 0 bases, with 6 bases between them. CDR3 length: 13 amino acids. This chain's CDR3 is CASSSALNTEAFF. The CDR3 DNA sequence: TGTGCCAGCAGTTCGGCCTTGAACACTGAAGCTTTCTTT. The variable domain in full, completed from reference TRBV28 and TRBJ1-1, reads DVKVTQSSRYLVKRTGEKVFLECVQDMDHENMFWYRQDPGLGLRLIYFSYDVKMKEKGDIPEGYSVSREKKERFSLILESASTNQTSMYLCASSSALNTEAFFGQGTRLTVV.

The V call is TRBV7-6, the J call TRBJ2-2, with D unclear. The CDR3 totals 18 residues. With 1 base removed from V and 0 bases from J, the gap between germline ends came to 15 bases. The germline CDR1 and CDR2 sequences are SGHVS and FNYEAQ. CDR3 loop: CASSLGPGSTANTGELFF. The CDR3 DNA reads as TGTGCCAGCAGCTTAGGGCCTGGCAGTACGGCGAACACCGGGGAGCTGTTTTTT.

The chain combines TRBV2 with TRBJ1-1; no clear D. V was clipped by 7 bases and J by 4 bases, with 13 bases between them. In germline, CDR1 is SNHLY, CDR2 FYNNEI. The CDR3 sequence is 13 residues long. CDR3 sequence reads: CASIPPRGTEAFF. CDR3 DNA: TGTGCCAGCATCCCCCCTCGGGGCACTGAAGCTTTCTTT.

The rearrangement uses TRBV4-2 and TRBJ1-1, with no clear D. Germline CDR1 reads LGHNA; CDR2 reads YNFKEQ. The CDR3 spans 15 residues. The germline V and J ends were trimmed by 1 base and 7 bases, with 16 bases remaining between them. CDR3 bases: TGTGCCAGCAGCCAAGGGATCGCGGGTCAGTATGAAGCTTTCTTT. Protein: CASSQGIAGQYEAFF.

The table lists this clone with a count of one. CDR3 residues: CASSVEPSYNEQFF. CDR3 bases: TGTGCCAGCAGCGTAGAACCCTCCTACAATGAGCAGTTCTTC. This rearrangement joins TRBV9 to TRBJ2-1; D gene uncertain. The CDR3 contains 14 residues. Per germline, CDR1 SGDLS and CDR2 YYNGEE. V was trimmed by 0 bases and J by 0 bases, leaving 4 bases between them.

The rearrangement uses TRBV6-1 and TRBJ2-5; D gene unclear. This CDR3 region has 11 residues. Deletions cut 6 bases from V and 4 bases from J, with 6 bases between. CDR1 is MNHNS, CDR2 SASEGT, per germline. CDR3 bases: TGTGCCAGCAGATGGGGAGAGACCCAGTACTTC. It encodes CASRWGETQYF.